The rows below give T cell receptor beta chains drawn from one sample of a study of blood T cell repertoires in COVID-19. Method: immunoSEQ multiplex PCR; TCRdb's copy keeps in-frame clones and lacks some. The sample consists of about 380,000 clones, around 89% of them appearing once. Sequencing was performed on peripheral blood. The source is a man between 18 and 29 years old with active or convalescent COVID-19. The CDR3 runs from the conserved cysteine through the conserved F or W. The D gene is left open where the match is weak. For some rows the clone size is stated as once, few or many, or as a class when expanded; others skip it.

V: TRBV7-9
J: TRBJ2-7
D: TRBD2
size: -
CDR3: CASSSAGGPRYEQYF
DNA: TGTGCCAGCAGCTCAGCGGGAGGGCCAAGGTACGAGCAGTACTTC

V: TRBV6-5
J: TRBJ2-5
D: TRBD2
size: -
CDR3: CASSSTGLQYQETQYF
DNA: TGTGCCAGCAGTTCAACGGGACTACAGTACCAAGAGACCCAGTACTTC

V: TRBV13
J: TRBJ2-2
D: TRBD2
size: -
CDR3: CASSWRYTGEGLGSGELFF
DNA: TGTGCCAGCAGCTGGAGATACACGGGGGAGGGTCTTGGGTCCGGGGAGCTGTTTTTT

V: TRBV5-4
J: TRBJ2-7
D: -
size: -
CDR3: CASSTPGPRGGEQYF
DNA: TGTGCCAGCAGCACCCCCGGCCCACGCGGCGGGGAGCAGTACTTC

V: TRBV24-1
J: TRBJ1-1
D: -
size: -
CDR3: CATEALTGEAFF
DNA: TGTGCCACCGAGGCCCTAACGGGTGAAGCTTTCTTT

V: TRBV6-9
J: TRBJ1-2
D: -
size: -
CDR3: CASSYYATYNYGYTF
DNA: TGTGCCAGCAGTTATTATGCGACTTATAACTATGGCTACACCTTC

V: TRBV19
J: TRBJ1-1
D: -
size: -
CDR3: CASRPKGGYTEAFF
DNA: TGTGCCAGTAGACCCAAGGGGGGGTACACTGAAGCTTTCTTT

V: TRBV6-2/TRBV6-3
J: TRBJ2-3
D: TRBD2
size: -
CDR3: CASSYSTSGRPDTQYF
DNA: TGTGCCAGCAGTTACTCCACTAGCGGGAGACCAGATACGCAGTATTTT

V: TRBV29-1
J: TRBJ1-4
D: -
size: -
CDR3: CSASGGVEKLFF
DNA: TGCAGCGCTTCCGGGGGAGTGGAAAAACTGTTTTTT

V: TRBV28
J: TRBJ1-2
D: TRBD1
size: -
CDR3: CASRLTGTGYGYTF
DNA: TGTGCCAGCAGACTGACAGGGACCGGCTATGGCTACACCTTC

V: TRBV5-1
J: TRBJ1-5
D: -
size: once
CDR3: CASSFSGSEPQHF
DNA: TGCGCCAGCAGCTTTTCAGGGTCCGAGCCCCAGCATTTT

V: TRBV11-2
J: TRBJ2-6
D: TRBD1
size: -
CDR3: CASSLSGTGEAGANVLTF
DNA: TGTGCCAGCAGCTTATCCGGGACAGGGGAGGCCGGGGCCAACGTCCTGACTTTC

V: TRBV6-1
J: TRBJ2-7
D: TRBD2
size: -
CDR3: CASSEGSSGKDEQYF
DNA: TGTGCCAGCAGTGAAGGTTCTAGCGGGAAAGACGAGCAGTACTTC

V: TRBV12-3/TRBV12-4
J: TRBJ2-5
D: -
size: -
CDR3: CASSFSQETQYF
DNA: TGTGCCAGCAGTTTCTCCCAAGAGACCCAGTACTTC

V: TRBV27
J: TRBJ1-2
D: -
size: -
CDR3: CASSHGQLGGGYTF
DNA: TGTGCCAGCAGTCACGGACAGTTAGGCGGAGGCTACACCTTC

V: TRBV7-9
J: TRBJ2-3
D: -
size: -
CDR3: CASSSELAGDTQYF
DNA: TGTGCCAGCAGCTCGGAATTAGCTGGAGATACGCAGTATTTT

V: TRBV28
J: TRBJ1-4
D: -
size: -
CDR3: CASSQQGKLFF
DNA: TGTGCCAGCAGCCAACAGGGAAAACTGTTTTTT

V: TRBV19
J: TRBJ2-6
D: -
size: -
CDR3: CASSNPAGESSGANVLTF
DNA: TGTGCCAGTAGTAACCCGGCAGGGGAAAGCTCTGGGGCCAACGTGCTGACTTTC

V: TRBV6-5
J: TRBJ2-1
D: -
size: -
CDR3: CASSHRVAYNEQFF
DNA: TGTGCCAGCAGCCACCGGGTGGCCTACAATGAGCAGTTCTTC

V: TRBV28
J: TRBJ1-4
D: -
size: once
CDR3: CASSRRGSTNEKLFF
DNA: TGTGCCAGCAGCCGGCGGGGTTCAACTAATGAAAAACTGTTTTTT

V: TRBV7-9
J: TRBJ1-5
D: -
size: once
CDR3: CASSSVSNQPQHF
DNA: TGTGCCAGCAGCTCTGTCAGCAATCAGCCCCAGCATTTT

V: TRBV27
J: TRBJ2-1
D: -
size: -
CDR3: CASSLLSGKNYNEQFF
DNA: TGTGCCAGCAGTTTATTGAGCGGAAAGAATTACAATGAGCAGTTCTTC

V: TRBV6-5
J: TRBJ1-2
D: -
size: -
CDR3: CASSKSIPNYGYTF
DNA: TGTGCCAGCAGTAAAAGCATACCTAACTATGGCTACACCTTC

V: TRBV6-2/TRBV6-3
J: TRBJ1-6
D: -
size: once
CDR3: CASSPRRVSPLHF
DNA: TGTGCCAGCAGCCCAAGACGGGTTTCACCCCTCCACTTT

V: TRBV12-3/TRBV12-4
J: TRBJ1-5
D: -
size: -
CDR3: CASSPGGPQHF
DNA: TGTGCCAGCAGCCCCGGAGGGCCCCAGCATTTT

V: TRBV28
J: TRBJ1-5
D: -
size: -
CDR3: CASSFGDSNQPQHF
DNA: TGTGCCAGCAGTTTTGGAGATAGCAATCAGCCCCAGCATTTT

V: TRBV14
J: TRBJ2-7
D: -
size: -
CDR3: CASSLLGSFYEQYF
DNA: TGTGCCAGCAGCCTCCTGGGGAGTTTTTACGAGCAGTACTTC

V: TRBV20-1
J: TRBJ1-6
D: -
size: -
CDR3: CSASLEKSYNSPLHF
DNA: TGCAGTGCTAGTCTCGAGAAATCCTATAATTCACCCCTCCACTTT